A selection of T cell receptor beta chains follows, all from one sample in a study of shared clonotypes between healthy human individuals. The protocol was immunoSEQ multiplex PCR, while the TCRdb copy is restricted to in-frame clones and leaves out a portion. Among roughly 2.2 million clones listed, more than 80% were seen once. Sequenced sample: naive CD4+ T cells from PBMCs. Receptor source: a man aged 18 to 35 in good health. Some clones in this sample may be carry-over from other donors' samples. The CDR3 runs from the conserved cysteine through the conserved F or W. D genes are given only for firm matches. Expanded clones are given a class, and other clones once, few, many or no size at all.

v_call: TRBV6-6
clone_size: -
d_call: -
j_call: TRBJ2-7
cdr3_aa: CASSPLGRGLDF
cdr3_nt: TGTGCCAGCAGCCCCCTGGGACGGGGACTGGACTTC

v_call: TRBV11-3
clone_size: -
d_call: TRBD2
j_call: TRBJ2-3
cdr3_aa: CASSFLAGLTQYF
cdr3_nt: TGTGCCAGCAGCTTCCTAGCGGGATTGACGCAGTATTTT

v_call: TRBV7-2
clone_size: -
d_call: -
j_call: TRBJ2-4
cdr3_aa: CASSLIGNIQYF
cdr3_nt: TGTGCCAGCAGCTTAATAGGGAACATTCAGTACTTC

v_call: TRBV7-6
clone_size: -
d_call: -
j_call: TRBJ2-5
cdr3_aa: CASSSRQETQYF
cdr3_nt: TGTGCCAGCAGCTCGAGACAAGAGACCCAGTACTTC

v_call: TRBV2
clone_size: -
d_call: -
j_call: TRBJ2-6
cdr3_aa: CASKKGYSGANVLTF
cdr3_nt: TGTGCCAGCAAGAAGGGATACTCTGGGGCCAACGTCCTGACTTTC

v_call: TRBV6-6
clone_size: once
d_call: -
j_call: TRBJ2-1
cdr3_aa: CASSYSGEYNEQFF
cdr3_nt: TGTGCCAGCAGTTACTCGGGCGAGTACAATGAGCAGTTCTTC

v_call: TRBV7-7
clone_size: -
d_call: -
j_call: TRBJ2-5
cdr3_aa: CASSLDVLGAPGFEETQYF
cdr3_nt: TGTGCCAGCAGCTTAGATGTTCTAGGTGCCCCAGGGTTCGAGGAGACCCAGTACTTC

v_call: TRBV5-1
clone_size: once
d_call: TRBD1
j_call: TRBJ1-1
cdr3_aa: CASSSTGANTEAFF
cdr3_nt: TGCGCCAGCAGCTCGACAGGGGCGAACACTGAAGCTTTCTTT

v_call: TRBV28
clone_size: -
d_call: -
j_call: TRBJ1-1
cdr3_aa: CASSPFQGGAFF
cdr3_nt: TGTGCCAGCAGCCCCTTCCAGGGTGGAGCTTTCTTT

v_call: TRBV28
clone_size: -
d_call: TRBD2
j_call: TRBJ2-5
cdr3_aa: CASSSISGRGTQYF
cdr3_nt: TGTGCCAGCAGTTCAATTAGCGGGAGGGGGACCCAGTACTTC

v_call: TRBV2
clone_size: -
d_call: -
j_call: TRBJ2-3
cdr3_aa: CAILGLAGNTQYF
cdr3_nt: TGTGCCATCTTGGGGCTGGCAGGGAATACGCAGTATTTT

v_call: TRBV5-4
clone_size: once
d_call: TRBD2
j_call: TRBJ2-7
cdr3_aa: CASSLGLAVGPYEQYF
cdr3_nt: TGTGCCAGCAGCTTGGGACTAGCGGTCGGACCCTACGAGCAGTACTTC

v_call: TRBV18
clone_size: -
d_call: -
j_call: TRBJ2-5
cdr3_aa: CASSLTRNPRGETQYF
cdr3_nt: TGTGCCAGCTCGCTGACGAGGAACCCTCGGGGAGAGACCCAGTACTTC

v_call: TRBV6-5
clone_size: -
d_call: TRBD1
j_call: TRBJ1-2
cdr3_aa: CASSRTGTDYGYTF
cdr3_nt: TGTGCCAGCAGTAGGACCGGGACAGACTATGGCTACACCTTC

v_call: TRBV18
clone_size: -
d_call: -
j_call: TRBJ2-3
cdr3_aa: CASSPQRTPPSDTQYF
cdr3_nt: TGTGCCAGCTCACCACAGAGGACTCCTCCCTCTGATACGCAGTATTTT

v_call: TRBV29-1
clone_size: -
d_call: -
j_call: TRBJ2-7
cdr3_aa: CSAGSYYEQYF
cdr3_nt: TGCAGCGCTGGGTCCTACTACGAGCAGTACTTC

v_call: TRBV5-4
clone_size: -
d_call: -
j_call: TRBJ2-1
cdr3_aa: CASSLEGGTEQFF
cdr3_nt: TGTGCCAGCAGCTTGGAGGGTGGGACCGAGCAGTTCTTC

v_call: TRBV7-3
clone_size: -
d_call: TRBD1
j_call: TRBJ2-7
cdr3_aa: CASRPPGQDFSYEQYF
cdr3_nt: TGTGCCAGCAGGCCACCGGGACAGGACTTCTCCTACGAGCAGTACTTC

v_call: TRBV28
clone_size: -
d_call: -
j_call: TRBJ2-5
cdr3_aa: CASRGREGSQYF
cdr3_nt: TGTGCCAGCAGGGGCCGCGAGGGTTCCCAGTACTTC

v_call: TRBV6-5
clone_size: once
d_call: -
j_call: TRBJ2-7
cdr3_aa: CASSFYAGAKPYEQYF
cdr3_nt: TGTGCCAGCAGTTTTTATGCAGGGGCCAAGCCCTACGAGCAGTACTTC

v_call: TRBV7-3
clone_size: -
d_call: -
j_call: TRBJ1-1
cdr3_aa: CASSLSGKNTEAFF
cdr3_nt: TGTGCCAGCAGCCTCTCGGGGAAGAACACTGAAGCTTTCTTT

v_call: TRBV28
clone_size: -
d_call: -
j_call: TRBJ2-5
cdr3_aa: CASSPIGQAAGQETQYF
cdr3_nt: TGTGCCAGCAGCCCAATAGGGCAGGCCGCGGGGCAAGAGACCCAGTACTTC

v_call: TRBV5-1
clone_size: -
d_call: TRBD2
j_call: TRBJ2-7
cdr3_aa: CASSLGGLAGAYEQYF
cdr3_nt: TGCGCCAGCAGCTTGGGGGGGCTAGCGGGAGCCTACGAGCAGTACTTC

v_call: TRBV6-1
clone_size: -
d_call: -
j_call: TRBJ1-1
cdr3_aa: CASSYANKAFF
cdr3_nt: TGTGCCAGCAGTTATGCAAATAAAGCTTTCTTT

v_call: TRBV5-4
clone_size: -
d_call: TRBD2
j_call: TRBJ2-7
cdr3_aa: CASSLGLAGTPYEQYF
cdr3_nt: TGTGCCAGCAGCTTGGGGCTAGCGGGAACCCCCTACGAGCAGTACTTC

v_call: TRBV7-2
clone_size: -
d_call: -
j_call: TRBJ1-2
cdr3_aa: CASSPGNWGYTF
cdr3_nt: TGTGCCAGCAGCCCCGGGAACTGGGGCTACACCTTC

v_call: TRBV19
clone_size: -
d_call: -
j_call: TRBJ2-5
cdr3_aa: CASGWETQYF
cdr3_nt: TGTGCCAGCGGCTGGGAGACCCAGTACTTC

v_call: TRBV5-1
clone_size: -
d_call: -
j_call: TRBJ2-3
cdr3_aa: CASSLGGRLSTDTQYF
cdr3_nt: TGCGCCAGCAGCTTGGGGGGCCGCCTGAGCACAGATACGCAGTATTTT

v_call: TRBV10-3
clone_size: -
d_call: TRBD2
j_call: TRBJ2-1
cdr3_aa: CAIKEGGLAGGDEQFF
cdr3_nt: TGTGCCATCAAAGAGGGGGGACTAGCGGGAGGGGATGAGCAGTTCTTC

v_call: TRBV4-1
clone_size: -
d_call: TRBD1
j_call: TRBJ2-7
cdr3_aa: CASSQVMSGGFYEQYF
cdr3_nt: TGCGCCAGCAGCCAAGTAATGTCAGGGGGCTTCTACGAGCAGTACTTC

v_call: TRBV5-1
clone_size: -
d_call: TRBD1
j_call: TRBJ2-5
cdr3_aa: CASRAGTGEETQYF
cdr3_nt: TGCGCCAGCAGGGCCGGGACAGGGGAAGAGACCCAGTACTTC

v_call: TRBV5-1
clone_size: -
d_call: -
j_call: TRBJ1-1
cdr3_aa: CASSREHGRSEAFF
cdr3_nt: TGCGCCAGCAGCAGGGAGCATGGTAGGTCTGAAGCTTTCTTT

v_call: TRBV27
clone_size: -
d_call: TRBD1
j_call: TRBJ2-1
cdr3_aa: CASSFRPGQTSGGSYNEQFF
cdr3_nt: TGTGCCAGCAGTTTTAGGCCGGGACAGACGTCCGGCGGATCCTACAATGAGCAGTTCTTC

v_call: TRBV9
clone_size: -
d_call: -
j_call: TRBJ2-3
cdr3_aa: CASSIGVAVTSTDTQYF
cdr3_nt: TGTGCCAGCAGCATAGGGGTAGCGGTTACTAGCACAGATACGCAGTATTTT

v_call: TRBV6-1
clone_size: -
d_call: TRBD1
j_call: TRBJ1-2
cdr3_aa: CASKQQGAINYGYTF
cdr3_nt: TGTGCCAGCAAACAACAGGGGGCTATTAACTATGGCTACACCTTC

v_call: TRBV5-1
clone_size: -
d_call: -
j_call: TRBJ2-7
cdr3_aa: CASSSETGGEQYF
cdr3_nt: TGCGCCAGCAGCTCGGAAACAGGCGGGGAGCAGTACTTC

v_call: TRBV7-3
clone_size: -
d_call: TRBD1
j_call: TRBJ2-7
cdr3_aa: CASSPGTGHEQYF
cdr3_nt: TGTGCCAGCAGCCCCGGGACAGGGCACGAGCAGTACTTC

v_call: TRBV2
clone_size: -
d_call: -
j_call: TRBJ2-6
cdr3_aa: CASSGNRLGSGANVLTF
cdr3_nt: TGTGCCAGCAGTGGAAACAGGTTAGGCTCTGGGGCCAACGTCCTGACTTTC

v_call: TRBV4-1
clone_size: -
d_call: TRBD1
j_call: TRBJ1-2
cdr3_aa: CASSQQGQGSIGYTF
cdr3_nt: TGCGCCAGCAGCCAACAGGGACAGGGGAGCATCGGCTACACCTTC

v_call: TRBV7-2
clone_size: -
d_call: TRBD1
j_call: TRBJ2-1
cdr3_aa: CASSFTGDNEQFF
cdr3_nt: TGTGCCAGCAGCTTTACAGGGGACAATGAGCAGTTCTTC

v_call: TRBV20-1
clone_size: -
d_call: -
j_call: TRBJ1-2
cdr3_aa: CSAIINYGYTF
cdr3_nt: TGCAGTGCCATTATAAACTATGGCTACACCTTC

v_call: TRBV5-1
clone_size: -
d_call: -
j_call: TRBJ2-7
cdr3_aa: CASNLLGSYEQYF
cdr3_nt: TGCGCCAGCAACTTACTAGGAAGCTACGAGCAGTACTTC

v_call: TRBV27
clone_size: -
d_call: -
j_call: TRBJ1-2
cdr3_aa: CASSFVAGFNYGYTF
cdr3_nt: TGTGCCAGCAGTTTTGTGGCGGGGTTTAACTATGGCTACACCTTC

v_call: TRBV19
clone_size: -
d_call: TRBD1
j_call: TRBJ1-1
cdr3_aa: CASSTPFFTGGREAFF
cdr3_nt: TGTGCCAGTAGTACCCCTTTCTTTACAGGGGGCCGTGAAGCTTTCTTT

v_call: TRBV28
clone_size: -
d_call: -
j_call: TRBJ1-3
cdr3_aa: CASRDSSSGNTIYF
cdr3_nt: TGTGCCAGCCGAGACAGTTCCTCTGGAAACACCATATATTTT

v_call: TRBV11-2
clone_size: -
d_call: -
j_call: TRBJ2-3
cdr3_aa: CASSFVVGTDTQYF
cdr3_nt: TGTGCCAGCAGCTTTGTTGTAGGCACAGATACGCAGTATTTT

v_call: TRBV28
clone_size: -
d_call: TRBD2
j_call: TRBJ2-5
cdr3_aa: CASSLGLAGQETQYF
cdr3_nt: TGTGCCAGCAGTTTGGGACTAGCGGGCCAAGAGACCCAGTACTTC

v_call: TRBV28
clone_size: -
d_call: -
j_call: TRBJ1-3
cdr3_aa: CATGRPDHNTIYF
cdr3_nt: TGTGCCACGGGACGGCCCGATCATAACACCATATATTTT

v_call: TRBV18
clone_size: few
d_call: TRBD1
j_call: TRBJ1-1
cdr3_aa: CASSLGQGNTEAFF
cdr3_nt: TGTGCCAGCTCACTCGGACAGGGGAACACTGAAGCTTTCTTT

v_call: TRBV5-1
clone_size: -
d_call: -
j_call: TRBJ2-7
cdr3_aa: CASSADYEQYF
cdr3_nt: TGCGCCAGCAGCGCGGACTACGAGCAGTACTTC

v_call: TRBV7-6
clone_size: -
d_call: -
j_call: TRBJ1-3
cdr3_aa: CASSWPGSSGNTIYF
cdr3_nt: TGTGCCAGCAGCTGGCCAGGGAGCTCTGGAAACACCATATATTTT

v_call: TRBV5-1
clone_size: once
d_call: -
j_call: TRBJ1-1
cdr3_aa: CASSPNRAGDTEAFF
cdr3_nt: TGCGCCAGCAGCCCGAACAGGGCGGGTGACACTGAAGCTTTCTTT

v_call: TRBV6-1
clone_size: -
d_call: -
j_call: TRBJ2-2
cdr3_aa: CASTEGGLRFGELFF
cdr3_nt: -

v_call: TRBV18
clone_size: -
d_call: TRBD2
j_call: TRBJ2-2
cdr3_aa: CASSPGLAGASGELFF
cdr3_nt: TGTGCCAGCTCACCAGGACTAGCGGGAGCCTCGGGGGAGCTGTTTTTT

v_call: TRBV5-4
clone_size: -
d_call: TRBD2
j_call: TRBJ2-1
cdr3_aa: CASSLEREAGDEQFF
cdr3_nt: TGTGCCAGCAGCTTGGAGCGGGAGGCGGGGGATGAGCAGTTCTTC

v_call: TRBV28
clone_size: -
d_call: -
j_call: TRBJ1-3
cdr3_aa: CASSPIVPGNTIYF
cdr3_nt: TGTGCCAGCAGTCCCATAGTTCCTGGAAACACCATATATTTT

v_call: TRBV19
clone_size: -
d_call: -
j_call: TRBJ1-5
cdr3_aa: CASSIPRPDQPQHF
cdr3_nt: TGTGCCAGTAGTATACCCCGACCGGATCAGCCCCAGCATTTT

v_call: TRBV6-6
clone_size: -
d_call: TRBD2
j_call: TRBJ2-7
cdr3_aa: CASSTPGLTSYEQYF
cdr3_nt: TGTGCCAGCAGCACCCCGGGACTAACTTCCTACGAGCAGTACTTC

v_call: TRBV19
clone_size: -
d_call: TRBD1
j_call: TRBJ2-2
cdr3_aa: CASSNPGQGAGELFF
cdr3_nt: TGTGCCAGTAGTAATCCGGGACAGGGGGCCGGGGAGCTGTTTTTT

v_call: TRBV28
clone_size: -
d_call: TRBD1
j_call: TRBJ1-2
cdr3_aa: CASSLWDRPGYGYTF
cdr3_nt: TGTGCCAGCAGTTTATGGGACAGGCCGGGGTATGGCTACACCTTC